The text below deals with one T cell receptor (beta chain). A much larger clone differs by one base, so this may be a read error. This CDR3 spans 12 amino acids. V was clipped by 5 bases and J by 12 bases; unmatched bases: 6. Germline V gene sequence: CDR1 MNHNS, CDR2 SASEGT. These data come from a study of blood T cells in healthy people across ages. The authors ran a second PCR of roughly 6 to 12 cycles using a sample-barcoded 5' primer and a J-beta primer mix. MiXCR, applied by TCRdb to the 5' RACE reads, yields one record per CDR3 protein. The sample contains about 650,000 distinct CDR3 sequences, 32% of which appear only once.

The sequence derives from a woman over 75 in good health. The gene calls are TRBV6-1 and TRBJ2-1; 8 nucleotides line up with TRBD1. The sequenced sample consisted of blood. The CDR3 is CASSTPTGAQFF. The CDR3 DNA sequence: TGTGCCAGCAGTACACCGACAGGGGCGCAGTTCTTC.